This TCR beta chain was obtained from a study of blood T cell repertoires in COVID-19 (TCRdb year 2020). About the full investigation: The collaborator samples originated in the United States, Italy and Spain and spanned the acute and convalescent phases of COVID-19. A de-identified subject ID, COVID-19 status, age in years and sex were almost always included in the sample metadata. The prospective study material was composed of cDNA or gDNA derived from T cells, B-cell-depleted T cells, or PBMCs. The repertoires were released in a freely available public database intended as a resource for research on the immune response to SARS-CoV-2. Subjects who had been exposed to COVID-19, were actively infected with it, or had recovered from it provided the deeply sampled blood TCRbeta repertoires that made up the dataset. The samples were drawn from the first 160 participants of the ongoing ImmuneRACE study and from 1,254 subjects provided by 6 global collaborators. HLA class I and class II types, where available, came from metadata supplied by the sample provider rather than from assay-based typing. The investigation overall reported the following: The quantity of clinical and demographic metadata differed by source and by participant and was supplied without curation.

Participants in the prospective study were aged roughly 18 to 100 years, lived in 24 United States geographic areas, and enrolled through a virtual design. To assign participants to cohorts, the prospective study relied on clinical history that participants themselves reported in a screening survey and a study questionnaire. ImmuneRACE Cohort 3 recovered participants were defined by two consecutive negative NP/OP PCR tests, healthcare professional clearance, or symptom resolution. Each participant in the prospective study had whole blood, serum and a nasopharyngeal or oropharyngeal swab collected by mobile phlebotomists. Additional blood draws and questionnaires over an approximately 2-month period could optionally be provided by prospective study participants. Before DNA extraction, blood samples from the prospective study were shipped at room temperature or frozen. The immunoSEQ Assay, a bias-controlled multiplex PCR, was used to amplify TCRbeta CDR3 regions from genomic DNA. Concerning the study's data processing: Nucleated cell counts per sample were estimated from amplification of reference gene primers within the assay. Sequence reads were collapsed and filtered to measure the absolute abundance of every unique TCRbeta CDR3 rearrangement. For each sample, productive Simpson clonality was calculated as the square root of Simpson's diversity index across productive rearrangements. Held by TCRdb, this immuneACCESS table contains in-frame sequences only and omits some clones. Under half of the omission traces to an unresolved V gene where checked; the cause of the rest is unknown. V and J calls plus clone size are reproduced from that table; the DNA served to infer D and trimming. This sample is represented by 110,000 to 150,000 clones; 87% of them were singletons. Approximately 10% of the sample is held by the ten biggest clonotypes.

There are 14 amino acids in the CDR3, from cysteine to phenylalanine inclusive. Only CDR3 DNA remains: 42 bases, in frame from the first base. The germline V gene (reference sequence) sets CDR1 to SEHNR and CDR2 to FQNEAQ. Germline trimming amounts to 5 bases on V and 7 bases on J, with 5 as the count of junction bases outside the gene matches. About this clone itself: Its target antigen remains unknown. Base quality data are lacking; no much larger clone is found one base away.

Recombination joined TRBV7-9 with TRBJ1-4, and 9 junctional nucleotides match TRBD1. The source of this sequence is a man in his 60s who had recovered from COVID-19. The sample consisted of PBMCs or T cells enriched from blood (not recorded which). The sequence in DNA is TGTGCCAGCAGCACCGGGACAGGGCGTGAAAAACTGTTTTTT. This translates into CASSTGTGREKLFF.